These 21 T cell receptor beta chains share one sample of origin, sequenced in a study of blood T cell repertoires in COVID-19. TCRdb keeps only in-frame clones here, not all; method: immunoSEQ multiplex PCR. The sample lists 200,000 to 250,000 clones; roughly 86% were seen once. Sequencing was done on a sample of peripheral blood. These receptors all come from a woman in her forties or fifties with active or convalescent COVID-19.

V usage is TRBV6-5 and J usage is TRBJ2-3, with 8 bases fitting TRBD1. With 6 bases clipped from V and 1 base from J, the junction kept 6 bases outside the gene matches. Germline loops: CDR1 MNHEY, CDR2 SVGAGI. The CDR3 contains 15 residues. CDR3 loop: CASRLQGVGTDTQYF. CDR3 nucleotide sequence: TGTGCCAGCAGATTACAGGGGGTGGGCACAGATACGCAGTATTTT.

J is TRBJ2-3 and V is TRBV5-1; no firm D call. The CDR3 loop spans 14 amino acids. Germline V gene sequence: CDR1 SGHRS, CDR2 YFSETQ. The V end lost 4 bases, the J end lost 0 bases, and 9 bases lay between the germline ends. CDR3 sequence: CASSETISTDTQYF. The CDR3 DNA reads TGCGCCAGCAGCGAAACTATTAGCACAGATACGCAGTATTTT.

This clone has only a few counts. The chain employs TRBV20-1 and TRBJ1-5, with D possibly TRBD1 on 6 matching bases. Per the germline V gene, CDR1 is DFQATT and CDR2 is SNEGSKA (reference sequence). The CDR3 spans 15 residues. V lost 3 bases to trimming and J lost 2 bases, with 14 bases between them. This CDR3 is CSASSVTGGNQPQHF. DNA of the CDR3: TGCAGTGCTAGTTCTGTGACAGGCGGCAATCAGCCCCAGCATTTT.

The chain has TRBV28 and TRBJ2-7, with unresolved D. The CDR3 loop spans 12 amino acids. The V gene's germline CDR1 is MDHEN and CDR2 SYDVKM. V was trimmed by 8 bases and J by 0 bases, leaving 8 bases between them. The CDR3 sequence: CASGPFSYEQYF. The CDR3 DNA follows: TGTGCCAGCGGGCCCTTCTCCTACGAGCAGTACTTC.

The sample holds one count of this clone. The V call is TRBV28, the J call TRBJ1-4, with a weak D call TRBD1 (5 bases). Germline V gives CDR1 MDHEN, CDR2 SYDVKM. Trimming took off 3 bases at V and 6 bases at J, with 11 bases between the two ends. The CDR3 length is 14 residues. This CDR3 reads CASSFAGGDEKLFF. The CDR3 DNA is TGTGCCAGCAGTTTCGCGGGGGGAGATGAAAAACTGTTTTTT.

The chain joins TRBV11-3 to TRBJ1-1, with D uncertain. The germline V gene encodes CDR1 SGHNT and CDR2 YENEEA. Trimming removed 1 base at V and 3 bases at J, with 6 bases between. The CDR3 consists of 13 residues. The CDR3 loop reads CASSLGAYTEAFF. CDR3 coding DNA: TGTGCCAGCAGCTTAGGGGCCTACACTGAAGCTTTCTTT.

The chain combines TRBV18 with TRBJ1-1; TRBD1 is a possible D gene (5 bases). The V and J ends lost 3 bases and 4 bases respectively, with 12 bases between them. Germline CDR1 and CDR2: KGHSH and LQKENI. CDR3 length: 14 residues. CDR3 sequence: CASSPLGGTTEAFF. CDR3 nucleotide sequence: TGTGCCAGCTCACCTCTCGGGGGAACCACTGAAGCTTTCTTT.

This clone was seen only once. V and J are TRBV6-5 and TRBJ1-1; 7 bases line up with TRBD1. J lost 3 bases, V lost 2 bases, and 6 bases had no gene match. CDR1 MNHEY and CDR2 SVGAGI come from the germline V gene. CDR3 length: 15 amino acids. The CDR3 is CASSYLDREHTEAFF. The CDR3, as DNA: TGTGCCAGCAGTTACCTCGACAGGGAGCACACTGAAGCTTTCTTT.

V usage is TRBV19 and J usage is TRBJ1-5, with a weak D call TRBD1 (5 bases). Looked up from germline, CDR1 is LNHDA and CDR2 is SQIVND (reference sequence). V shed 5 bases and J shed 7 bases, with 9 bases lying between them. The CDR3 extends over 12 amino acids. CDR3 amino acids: CASSGGEQPQHF. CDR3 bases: TGTGCCAGTAGTGGGGGGGAGCAGCCCCAGCATTTT.

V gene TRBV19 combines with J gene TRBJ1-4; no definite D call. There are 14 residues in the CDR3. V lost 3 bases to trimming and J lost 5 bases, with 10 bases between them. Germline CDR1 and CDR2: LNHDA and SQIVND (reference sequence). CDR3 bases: TGTGCCAGTAGTATCATACAGAAAAATGAAAAACTGTTTTTT. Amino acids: CASSIIQKNEKLFF. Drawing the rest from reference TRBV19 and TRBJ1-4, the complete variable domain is DGGITQSPKYLFRKEGQNVTLSCEQNLNHDAMYWYRQDPGQGLRLIYYSQIVNDFQKGDIAEGYSVSREKKESFPLTVTSAQKNPTAFYLCASSIIQKNEKLFFGSGTQLSVL.

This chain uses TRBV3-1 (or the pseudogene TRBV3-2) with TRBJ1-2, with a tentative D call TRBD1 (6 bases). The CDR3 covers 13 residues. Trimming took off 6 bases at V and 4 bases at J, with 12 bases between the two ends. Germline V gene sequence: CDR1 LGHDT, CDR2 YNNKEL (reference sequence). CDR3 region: CASRRLGAYGYTF. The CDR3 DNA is TGTGCCAGCAGGCGTCTGGGGGCCTATGGCTACACCTTC.

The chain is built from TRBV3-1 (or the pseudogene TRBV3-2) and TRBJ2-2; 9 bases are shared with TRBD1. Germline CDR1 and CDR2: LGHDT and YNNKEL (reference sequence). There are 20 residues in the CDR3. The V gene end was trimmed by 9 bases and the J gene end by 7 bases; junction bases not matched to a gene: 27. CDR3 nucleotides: TGTGCCAGGAGGCCGAGTCAAGGGGTAGGGACAGGGAGAAAAGGCGGGGAGCTGTTTTTT. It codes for CARRPSQGVGTGRKGGELFF.

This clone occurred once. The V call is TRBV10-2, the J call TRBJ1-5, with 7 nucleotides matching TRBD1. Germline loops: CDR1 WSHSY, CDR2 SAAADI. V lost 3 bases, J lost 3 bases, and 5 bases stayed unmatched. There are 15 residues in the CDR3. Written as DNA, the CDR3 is TGCGCCAGCAGTGACCATACAGGGGCCAATCAGCCCCAGCATTTT. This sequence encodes CASSDHTGANQPQHF.

The CDR3 DNA is TGTGCCAGCAGCTGGATGGGACAAGTTGGTGGATACACCTTC. It yields the protein CASSWMGQVGGYTF. The chain employs TRBV5-4 and TRBJ1-2; a possible D gene is TRBD1 (6 bases). In germline, CDR1 is SGHNT, CDR2 YYREEE (reference sequence). Between the trimmed V and J ends, which lost 3 bases and 11 bases, there was a span of 20 bases. The CDR3 is 14 residues long.

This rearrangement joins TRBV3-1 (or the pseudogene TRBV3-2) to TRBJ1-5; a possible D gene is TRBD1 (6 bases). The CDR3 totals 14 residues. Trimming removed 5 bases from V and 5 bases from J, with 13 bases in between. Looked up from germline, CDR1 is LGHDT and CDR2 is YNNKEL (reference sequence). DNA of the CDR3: TGTGCCAGCAGCACAGGGTCCGGGGATCAGCCCCAGCATTTT. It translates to CASSTGSGDQPQHF.

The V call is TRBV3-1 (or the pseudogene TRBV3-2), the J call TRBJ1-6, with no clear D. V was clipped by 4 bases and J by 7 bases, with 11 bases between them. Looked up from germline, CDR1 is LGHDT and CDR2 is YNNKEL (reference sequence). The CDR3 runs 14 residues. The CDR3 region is CASSLKVENSPLHF. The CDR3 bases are TGTGCCAGCAGCCTAAAAGTAGAAAATTCACCCCTCCACTTT.

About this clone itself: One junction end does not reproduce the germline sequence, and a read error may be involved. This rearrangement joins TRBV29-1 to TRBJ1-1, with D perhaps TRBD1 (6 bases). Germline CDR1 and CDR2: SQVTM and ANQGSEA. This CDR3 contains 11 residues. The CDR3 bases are TGCAGCGTCAACCGGGACACCGAAGCTTTCTTT. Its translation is CSVNRDTEAFF.

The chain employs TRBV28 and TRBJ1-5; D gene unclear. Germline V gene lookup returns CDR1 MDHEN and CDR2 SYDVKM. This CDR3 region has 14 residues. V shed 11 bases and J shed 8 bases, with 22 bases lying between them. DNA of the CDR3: TGTGCCGGAGCCAAGAGACCACAATCGAAGCCCCAGCATTTT. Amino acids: CAGAKRPQSKPQHF.

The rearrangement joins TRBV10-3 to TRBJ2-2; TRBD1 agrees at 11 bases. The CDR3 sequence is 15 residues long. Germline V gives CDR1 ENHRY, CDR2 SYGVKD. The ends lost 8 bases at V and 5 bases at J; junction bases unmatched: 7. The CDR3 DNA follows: TGTGCCATCGGACAGGGGGCAAGGAATACCGGGGAGCTGTTTTTT. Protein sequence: CAIGQGARNTGELFF.

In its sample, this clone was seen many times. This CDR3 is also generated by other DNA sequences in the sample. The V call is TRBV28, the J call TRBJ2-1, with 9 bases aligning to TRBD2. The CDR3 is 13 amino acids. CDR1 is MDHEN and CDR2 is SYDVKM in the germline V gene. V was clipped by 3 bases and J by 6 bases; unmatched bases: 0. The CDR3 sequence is CASSLTSGNEQFF. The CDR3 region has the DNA TGTGCCAGCAGTTTGACTAGCGGCAATGAGCAGTTCTTC. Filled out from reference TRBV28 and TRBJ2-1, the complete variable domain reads DVKVTQSSRYLVKRTGEKVFLECVQDMDHENMFWYRQDPGLGLRLIYFSYDVKMKEKGDIPEGYSVSREKKERFSLILESASTNQTSMYLCASSLTSGNEQFFGPGTRLTVL.

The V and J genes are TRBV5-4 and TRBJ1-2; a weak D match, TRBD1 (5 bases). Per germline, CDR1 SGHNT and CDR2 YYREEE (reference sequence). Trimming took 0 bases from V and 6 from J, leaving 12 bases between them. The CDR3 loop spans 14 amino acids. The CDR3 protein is CASSLVMGGNGYTF. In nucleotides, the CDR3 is TGTGCCAGCAGCTTGGTAATGGGGGGTAATGGCTACACCTTC.